The 15 T cell receptor beta chains below come from one sample, sequenced in a study of blood T cell repertoires in COVID-19. The protocol was immunoSEQ multiplex PCR, while the TCRdb copy is restricted to in-frame clones and leaves out a portion. The table includes around 27,000 clones, approximately 80% detected once. The sequenced material came from peripheral blood. The receptors were sampled from a man aged 65-85 years with active COVID-19.

V gene TRBV2 combines with J gene TRBJ2-5; 8 nucleotides match TRBD1. V shed 6 bases and J 5 bases; nucleotides not matched to a gene: 11. This CDR3 spans 15 amino acids. Per the germline V gene, CDR1 is SNHLY and CDR2 is FYNNEI. CDR3 sequence (DNA): TGTGCCAGCAGCTACGCAGGGGGCGCGGAGGAGACCCAGTACTTC. Amino acids: CASSYAGGAEETQYF. Filled out from reference TRBV2 and TRBJ2-5, the complete variable domain reads EPEVTQTPSHQVTQMGQEVILRCVPISNHLYFYWYRQILGQKVEFLVSFYNNEISEKSEIFDDQFSVERPDGSNFTLKIRSTKLEDSAMYFCASSYAGGAEETQYFGPGTRLLVL.

The chain has TRBV10-1 and TRBJ2-3; 14 nucleotides align to TRBD2. V gave up 2 bases and J gave up 0 bases; unmatched junction bases: 1. The CDR3 runs to 17 residues. Looked up from germline, CDR1 is WNHNN and CDR2 is SYGVQD (reference sequence). CDR3 residues: CASSEGTSGGSTDTQYF. CDR3 nucleotides: TGCGCCAGCAGTGAGGGGACTAGCGGGGGTAGCACAGATACGCAGTATTTT.

The chain joins TRBV5-6 to TRBJ1-5; no reliable D call. V dropped 0 bases and J dropped 7 bases, with 14 bases sitting between them. Germline V lookup: CDR1 SGHDT, CDR2 YYEEEE. The CDR3 is 15 amino acids. CDR3 residues: CASSLALEGRQPQHF. The CDR3 nucleotides read TGTGCCAGCAGCTTGGCTTTGGAGGGTAGGCAGCCCCAGCATTTT.

The genes are TRBV28 and TRBJ1-1; TRBD1 matches 8 bases. Germline V gene sequence: CDR1 MDHEN, CDR2 SYDVKM. Unmatched junction bases numbered 3, after V lost 6 bases and J lost 3 bases. The CDR3 totals 13 residues. This CDR3 is CASSLTGDTEAFF. CDR3 nucleotide sequence: TGTGCCAGCAGCCTGACAGGGGACACTGAAGCTTTCTTT.

The V and J genes are TRBV7-2 and TRBJ2-2; 9 nucleotides match TRBD2. The V gene's germline CDR1 is SGHTA and CDR2 FQGNSA. V lost 5 bases and J lost 3; bases outside the gene matches: 7. The CDR3 spans 16 residues. The CDR3 loop reads CASSPAGGRDTGELFF. DNA for the CDR3: TGTGCCAGCAGCCCGGCGGGGGGGAGAGACACCGGGGAGCTGTTTTTT.

The J gene is TRBJ2-7, the V gene TRBV7-9; TRBD1 aligns across 7 bases. This CDR3 contains 15 residues. Per germline, CDR1 SEHNR and CDR2 FQNEAQ (reference sequence). The J segment lost 4 bases and the V segment lost 4 bases, leaving 10 bases of the junction unmatched. The CDR3 DNA is TGTGCCAGCAGCTCATACAGGGGCGGAGTGTACGAGCAGTACTTC. Translated, it gives CASSSYRGGVYEQYF.

The chain uses TRBV29-1 and TRBJ2-3, with 10 bases matching TRBD2. This CDR3 contains 14 residues. Germline CDR1 is SQVTM and CDR2 is ANQGSEA. After removal of 7 bases from V and 2 bases from J, the junction contained 6 bases not matched to a gene. This chain's CDR3 is CSASTSGFTDTQYF. Here the CDR3 DNA reads TGCAGCGCCTCGACTAGCGGGTTCACAGATACGCAGTATTTT.

There are a few counts of this clone. V and J are TRBV7-9 and TRBJ2-7; D might be TRBD2 (5 bases). The germline V gene encodes CDR1 SEHNR and CDR2 FQNEAQ (reference sequence). The V gene lost 5 bases and the J gene lost 0 bases, with 14 bases spanning the gap. The CDR3 has 15 residues. CDR3 in amino acids: CASSPTGVSSYEQYF. The CDR3 DNA follows: TGTGCCAGCAGCCCGACCGGGGTGAGCTCCTACGAGCAGTACTTC. Using reference TRBV7-9 and TRBJ2-7 for the parts outside the CDR3, the full variable domain is DTGVSQNPRHKITKRGQNVTFRCDPISEHNRLYWYRQTLGQGPEFLTYFQNEAQLEKSRLLSDRFSAERPKGSFSTLEIQRTEQGDSAMYLCASSPTGVSSYEQYFGPGTRLTVT.

The table lists this clone with many counts. The chain uses TRBV7-8 and TRBJ1-2; D is ambiguous. V lost 6 bases and J lost 1, with 3 bases in between. Per the germline V gene, CDR1 is SGHVS and CDR2 is FQNEAQ. This CDR3 has 11 amino acids. CDR3: CASSNNYGYTF. The CDR3 region has the DNA TGTGCCAGCAGTAATAACTATGGCTACACCTTC. The full variable domain, with the rest looked up from reference TRBV7-8 and TRBJ1-2, is GAGVSQSPRYKVAKRGQDVALRCDPISGHVSLFWYQQALGQGPEFLTYFQNEAQLDKSGLPSDRFFAERPEGSVSTLKIQRTQQEDSAVYLCASSNNYGYTFGSGTRLTVV.

CDR3 amino acids: CASSTIGTSRSRQYF. The CDR3 DNA follows: TGTGCCAGCAGTACGATCGGGACTAGTCGTAGTCGGCAGTACTTC. The genes are TRBV28 and TRBJ2-7; TRBD2 agrees at 8 bases. Germline CDR1 reads MDHEN; CDR2 reads SYDVKM. This CDR3 is built from 15 residues. J lost 9 bases, V lost 5 bases, and 15 bases had no gene match. Complete variable domain (other parts from reference TRBV28 and TRBJ2-7): DVKVTQSSRYLVKRTGEKVFLECVQDMDHENMFWYRQDPGLGLRLIYFSYDVKMKEKGDIPEGYSVSREKKERFSLILESASTNQTSMYLCASSTIGTSRSRQYFGPGTRLTVT.

V and J are TRBV10-3 and TRBJ1-1; 9 bases map to TRBD1. This CDR3 has 13 amino acids. Unmatched junction bases numbered 6, after V lost 10 bases and J lost 3 bases. Germline CDR1 ENHRY, CDR2 SYGVKD. The CDR3 DNA reads as TGTGCCACCGGGGACAGGGCTGACACTGAAGCTTTCTTT. Its translation is CATGDRADTEAFF.

The chain has TRBV11-1 and TRBJ2-7; 7 bases are shared with TRBD2. CDR3 length: 14 residues. V gave up 7 bases and J gave up 5 bases; unmatched junction bases: 11. In germline, CDR1 is SGHAT, CDR2 FQDESV (reference sequence). The CDR3 DNA reads as TGTGCCAGCACCGAGCGGGGCAGCGGGGACGAGCAGTACTTC. Protein: CASTERGSGDEQYF.

The gene calls are TRBV7-3 and TRBJ1-1, with a tentative D call TRBD1 (5 bases). With 3 bases removed from V and 2 bases from J, the gap between germline ends came to 19 bases. The CDR3 length is 17 residues. Germline CDR1 SGHTA, CDR2 FQGTGA. The CDR3 coding sequence is TGTGCCAGCAGCTTGGGGGGTTTGGGTGGGAAAAACACTGAAGCTTTCTTT. Residues: CASSLGGLGGKNTEAFF.

The genes are TRBV11-1 and TRBJ2-1; D is ambiguous. CDR3 size: 11 residues. The V and J ends lost 3 bases and 11 bases respectively, with 8 bases between them. The V gene's germline CDR1 is SGHAT and CDR2 FQDESV (reference sequence). The CDR3 DNA follows: TGTGCCAGCAGCTTGACACAGCAGCAGTTCTTC. Its translation is CASSLTQQQFF.

The rearrangement links TRBV19 to TRBJ1-2; 7 nucleotides line up with TRBD1. The CDR3 contains 14 residues. V lost 9 bases to trimming and J lost 6 bases; unmatched junction nucleotides: 13. Germline CDR1 reads LNHDA; CDR2 reads SQIVND (reference sequence). The CDR3 DNA is TGTGCCAGCCGACAAAGGGGACAGAGAGATGGCTACACCTTC. Translation gives CASRQRGQRDGYTF.